This TCR beta chain is from a study of tumor-infiltrating lymphocytes in primary liver carcinoma. This CDR3 is 15 amino acids long. With a constant-region primer, TCR beta cDNA was made from about 0.55 ug of total RNA. It was through three nested multiplex PCR rounds of slightly modified ARM-PCR that TCR beta libraries arose. The study ran its first two PCR rounds for roughly 11 cycles each, using TRBV1-TRBV30 forward primers and a C-beta reverse primer. TCRdb recomputed calls from the multiplex PCR reads with MiXCR, one row per CDR3 protein. This sample yields around 80,000 distinct CDR3 sequences, of which 60% to 75% are seen a single time; roughly a fifth belongs to the top ten. Between about 17 and 34 mg of unsorted bulk tissue served as the source from which RNA and DNA were co-extracted. This clonotype has just one count. At one end the junction does not follow the germline gene, possibly because of a read error.

The sequenced sample consisted of liver tumor tissue from sampling region 1. Subset here: tumor region T1, superior pole. This receptor was obtained from a man between 35 and 55 years old with primary liver carcinoma and hepatitis B virus infection. This chain links TRBV12-3 or TRBV12-4 with TRBJ2-7; possible D gene TRBD2, 6 bases. The DNA of the CDR3 is TGTACCAGCACTGAACCGGGACTGGCTTTTTACGAGCAGTACTTC. Its translation is CTSTEPGLAFYEQYF.